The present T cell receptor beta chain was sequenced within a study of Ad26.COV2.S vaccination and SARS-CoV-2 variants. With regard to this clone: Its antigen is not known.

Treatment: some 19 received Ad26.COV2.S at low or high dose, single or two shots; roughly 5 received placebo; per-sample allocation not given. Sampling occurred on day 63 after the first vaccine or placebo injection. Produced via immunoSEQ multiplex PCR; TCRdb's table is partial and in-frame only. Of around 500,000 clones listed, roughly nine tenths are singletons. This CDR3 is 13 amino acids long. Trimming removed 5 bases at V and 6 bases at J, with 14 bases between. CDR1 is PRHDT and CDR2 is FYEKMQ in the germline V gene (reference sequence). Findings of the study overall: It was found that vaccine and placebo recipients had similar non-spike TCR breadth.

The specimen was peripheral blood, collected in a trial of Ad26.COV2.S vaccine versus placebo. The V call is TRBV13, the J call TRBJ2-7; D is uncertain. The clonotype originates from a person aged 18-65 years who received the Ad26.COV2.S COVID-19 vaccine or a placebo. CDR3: CASSVFSDGEQYF. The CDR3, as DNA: TGTGCCAGCAGCGTTTTTTCCGATGGCGAGCAGTACTTC.